These 25 T cell receptor beta chains share one sample of origin, sequenced in a study of identical twins (dated by TCRdb to between 2015 and 2016). Library preparation used 5' RACE. The data were produced on an Illumina HiSeq 2000. The public reads were reanalyzed by TCRdb: fastp trimming at Q25, MiXCR alignment, in-frame beta chains only. Rows with one shared CDR3 protein collapse into an entry with the most common genes and DNA. The sample table records 1,800,000 or so distinct CDR3 sequences; roughly 35% of these occur just once. Together, the top ten hold about 0.3% of the sample. The sequenced sample was cord blood. Receptors originate from a newborn girl in good health.

The chain employs TRBV5-1 and TRBJ2-1; D may be TRBD1 (6 bases). The end of the DNA fits TRBJ2-7 better, so the J call may be wrong. Germline lookup yields CDR1 SGHRS and CDR2 YFSETQ. The CDR3 extends over 17 amino acids. The CDR3 reads CASSLSQGSYSYNEQYF. For the CDR3, the DNA is TGCGCCAGCAGCTTGTCCCAGGGGTCCTACTCCTACAATGAGCAGTACTTC.

This clonotype was seen at least ten times. The CDR3 sequence: CSARGLNTGELFF. The CDR3 DNA follows: TGCAGTGCTAGAGGACTGAACACCGGGGAGCTGTTTTTT. This rearrangement joins TRBV20-1 to TRBJ2-2; D remains unclear. The V gene lost 1 base and the J gene lost 1 base, with 4 bases spanning the gap. CDR1 is DFQATT, CDR2 SNEGSKA, per germline (reference sequence). This CDR3 is built from 13 residues.

CDR3 coding DNA: TGTGCCAGCAGTTACTACGGGGGAGCCTACGAGCAGTACTTC. As protein: CASSYYGGAYEQYF. The chain carries TRBV6-5 and TRBJ2-7, with D perhaps TRBD2 (6 bases). Per the germline V gene, CDR1 is MNHEY and CDR2 is SVGAGI. V was cut by 1 base and J by 2 bases, with 9 bases left in between. There are 14 residues in the CDR3.

This clonotype has a handful of counts. CDR3 amino acids: CASSQDRAGKDGYTF. CDR3 bases: TGTGCCAGCAGCCAAGATCGAGCAGGGAAGGATGGCTACACCTTC. This sequence joins TRBV3-1 and TRBJ1-2; D possibly corresponds to TRBD1 (5 bases). CDR3 length equals 15 residues. Per the germline V gene, CDR1 is LGHDT and CDR2 is YNNKEL (reference sequence). The V end lost 0 bases, the J end lost 6 bases, and 14 bases lay between the germline ends.

This clonotype showed up just a few times. V gene TRBV2 combines with J gene TRBJ1-2; tentatively, D is TRBD1 (6 bases). The CDR3 spans 12 residues. Trimming left V 7 bases short and J 6 bases short, with 12 bases between. Germline V lookup: CDR1 SNHLY, CDR2 FYNNEI. CDR3 region: CASTNRVDGYTF. The DNA of the CDR3 is TGTGCCAGCACTAACAGGGTTGATGGCTACACCTTC.

Regarding this clonotype: This may arise from a read error, as a much more abundant clone is one base away. The V call is TRBV20-1, the J call TRBJ1-2, with no clear D. Looked up from germline, CDR1 is DFQATT and CDR2 is SNEGSKA (reference sequence). The CDR3 contains 12 residues. CDR3 in DNA: TGCGGTGCTAGACTACGGGACTATGGCTACACCTTC. It is translated as CGARLRDYGYTF.

This chain joins TRBV11-2 and TRBJ2-7; 12 bases align to TRBD2. The CDR3 is 17 amino acids. Per the germline V gene, CDR1 is SGHAT and CDR2 is FQNNGV. Germline trimming cut 1 base from V and 2 bases from J; bases unmatched to any gene: 6. The DNA for the CDR3 is TGTGCCAGCAGCTTAGGGACTAGCGGGGATCGGGCCTACGAGCAGTACTTC. Protein product: CASSLGTSGDRAYEQYF.

J is TRBJ2-1 and V is TRBV5-1; TRBD1 aligns across 8 bases. The V gene end was trimmed by 5 bases and the J gene end by 5 bases; junction bases not matched to a gene: 9. The CDR3 consists of 15 residues. CDR1 is SGHRS, CDR2 YFSETQ, per germline. The CDR3 bases are TGCGCCAGCAGGTCGACAGGGGATAGGGACAATGAGCAGTTCTTC. Its translation is CASRSTGDRDNEQFF.

V gene TRBV11-2 combines with J gene TRBJ2-7; D possibly corresponds to TRBD2 (7 bases). Germline values: CDR1 SGHAT, CDR2 FQNNGV. The V and J ends lost 5 bases and 2 bases respectively, with 19 bases between them. The CDR3 is made up of 16 amino acids. The DNA of the CDR3 is TGTGCCAGCAGCCCAGCGGGGACAAGGTTCCCCTACGAGCAGTACTTC. The encoded protein is CASSPAGTRFPYEQYF.

The chain combines TRBV5-4 with TRBJ1-1, with TRBD1 matching 7 bases. Germline V lookup: CDR1 SGHNT, CDR2 YYREEE (reference sequence). Losses at the gene ends were 3 bases for V and 1 base for J; bases not matched to a gene: 6. The CDR3 has 15 residues. The CDR3 region has the DNA TGTGCCAGCAGCTGGGGACAGCTCACGAACACTGAAGCTTTCTTT. As protein: CASSWGQLTNTEAFF.

The chain links TRBV7-9 to TRBJ2-1; tentative D call: TRBD1 (7 bases). The V end was cut by 5 bases, the J end by 8 bases, with 19 bases between. In germline, CDR1 is SEHNR, CDR2 FQNEAQ (reference sequence). The CDR3 runs 15 residues. The CDR3 loop reads CASSAYQGGVDEQFF. The DNA for the CDR3 is TGTGCCAGCAGCGCTTACCAGGGGGGCGTAGATGAGCAGTTCTTC.

Remarks on this clonotype: A much more abundant neighbour one base away suggests this may be a read error. V usage is TRBV9 and J usage is TRBJ2-3, with 7 bases matching TRBD2. This CDR3 is built from 16 residues. CDR1 and CDR2 from the germline V gene are SGDLS and YYNGEE. The V and J ends lost 0 bases and 6 bases, in that order; junction bases with no gene match: 10. CDR3 in amino acids: CASSVGQRGPGDTQYF. The CDR3, as DNA: TGTGCCAGCAGCGTAGGGCAGCGGGGTCCCGGGGATACGCAGTATTTT.

This rearrangement joins TRBV2 to TRBJ2-6; 7 nucleotides align to TRBD1. The CDR3 length is 17 residues. The trim removed 3 bases at V and 0 bases at J, leaving 5 bases unmatched. Germline V gene data show CDR1 as SNHLY and CDR2 as FYNNEI. The chain's CDR3 is CASSDTGEYSGANVLTF. In DNA form, the CDR3 reads TGTGCCAGCAGTGACACAGGGGAATACTCTGGGGCCAACGTCCTGACTTTC.

This clonotype was seen ten or more times. This rearrangement joins TRBV29-1 to TRBJ2-1, with TRBD2 identical over 13 bases. The V and J ends lost 4 bases and 2 bases, in that order; junction bases with no gene match: 5. Germline loops: CDR1 SQVTM, CDR2 ANQGSEA. This CDR3 has 16 residues. CDR3 in amino acids: CSVGLAGGAAYNEQFF. The CDR3 DNA reads as TGCAGCGTTGGACTAGCGGGGGGAGCTGCCTACAATGAGCAGTTCTTC.

This chain uses TRBV28 with TRBJ1-2; TRBD1 matches 7 bases. This CDR3 contains 15 residues. Germline assignment: CDR1 MDHEN and CDR2 SYDVKM. With 5 bases clipped from V and 2 bases from J, the junction kept 8 bases outside the gene matches. CDR3 protein: CASSPPGQLNYGYTF. CDR3 DNA: TGTGCCAGCAGTCCCCCGGGACAGTTAAACTATGGCTACACCTTC.

A few counts support this clonotype. The chain is built from TRBV15 and TRBJ1-1, with a tentative D call TRBD1 (6 bases). CDR3 size: 15 residues. V was shortened by 0 bases and J by 1 base, with 9 bases between the two germline ends. Germline CDR1 reads LNHNV; CDR2 reads YYDKDF (reference sequence). CDR3 DNA: TGTGCCACCAGCAGAGATAAAGGGGGGAACACTGAAGCTTTCTTT. Protein product: CATSRDKGGNTEAFF.

The rearrangement uses TRBV20-1 and TRBJ2-7; D possibly uses TRBD1 or TRBD2 (5 bases each). Looked up from germline, CDR1 is DFQATT and CDR2 is SNEGSKA (reference sequence). Trimming took 6 bases from V and 3 from J, leaving 15 bases between them. The CDR3 contains 13 residues. The CDR3: CSAWDPGDYEQYF. Written as DNA, the CDR3 is TGCAGTGCGTGGGACCCCGGCGACTACGAGCAGTACTTC.

This sequence joins TRBV15 and TRBJ2-5; 8 bases line up with TRBD1. CDR3 length equals 14 residues. The junction had 4 bases not matched to a gene; V was cut back by 1 base and J by 6 bases. Germline V gene data show CDR1 as LNHNV and CDR2 as YYDKDF (reference sequence). In DNA, the CDR3 is TGTGCCACCAGCAGAGGTGGACAGGGAAAGACCCAGTACTTC. Translating gives CATSRGGQGKTQYF.

The gene calls are TRBV18 and TRBJ2-7; maybe TRBD1 (6 bases). CDR3 size: 17 residues. Germline CDR1 is KGHSH and CDR2 is LQKENI. The V and J ends lost 2 bases and 3 bases respectively, with 20 bases between them. CDR3 protein: CASSPTPPGHRNYEQYF. In nucleotides, the CDR3 is TGTGCCAGCTCACCAACACCTCCGGGACACCGCAACTACGAGCAGTACTTC.

The rearrangement links TRBV20-1 to TRBJ2-1; perhaps TRBD2 as D (6 bases). The J call may be incorrect, as the DNA end agrees better with TRBJ2-7. Looked up from germline, CDR1 is DFQATT and CDR2 is SNEGSKA (reference sequence). The CDR3 is made up of 16 amino acids. In DNA, the CDR3 is TGCAGTGCTAGAGGGGCGGGGCTCTCCTCCTACAATGAGCAGTACTTC. Amino acids: CSARGAGLSSYNEQYF.

The chain uses TRBV10-3 and TRBJ1-5; D not certain. V was pared by 6 bases and J by 5 bases, with 11 bases between. The CDR3 length is 13 residues. The germline CDR1 and CDR2 sequences are ENHRY and SYGVKD. The CDR3 region has the DNA TGTGCCATCAGCGTTCAGCCGGATCAGCCCCAGCATTTT. Its translation: CAISVQPDQPQHF.

This clonotype came up many times. The chain recombines TRBV29-1 with TRBJ2-3; the D call may be TRBD1 or TRBD2 (5 bases each). CDR1 and CDR2 from the germline V gene are SQVTM and ANQGSEA. This CDR3 comprises 13 residues. The V end lost 4 bases, the J end lost 0 bases, and 8 bases lay between the germline ends. CDR3 in amino acids: CSVGGVSTDTQYF. The DNA for the CDR3 is TGCAGCGTTGGAGGGGTGAGCACAGATACGCAGTATTTT.

This clonotype was seen more than once but under ten times. The chain carries TRBV27 and TRBJ1-5, with D hard to call. Germline V CDR1 and CDR2: MNHEY, SMNVEV (reference sequence). This CDR3 spans 13 amino acids. Trimming took 3 bases from V and 3 from J, leaving 6 bases between them. CDR3: CASSLIDNQPQHF. Written as DNA, the CDR3 is TGTGCCAGCAGTTTGATTGACAATCAGCCCCAGCATTTT.

The chain uses TRBV5-1 and TRBJ1-2; TRBD1 might be the D (5 bases). Trimming took 3 bases from V and 5 from J, leaving 17 bases between them. Germline V gene lookup returns CDR1 SGHRS and CDR2 YFSETQ. The CDR3 has 15 residues. CDR3 bases: TGCGCCAGCAGCTCCCGGGGCGGGGTAGAGTATGGCTACACCTTC. It specifies CASSSRGGVEYGYTF.

This clonotype was seen a handful of times. An end of the junction differs from the germline gene, which may be a read error. This sequence joins TRBV7-7 and TRBJ2-1, with 13 nucleotides matching TRBD2. Looked up from germline, CDR1 is SSHAT and CDR2 is FNYEAQ (reference sequence). The CDR3 runs 15 residues. The CDR3 DNA is TGTGCTAGCAGCCCCGGGACTAGCGGGATCGGTGAGCAGTTCTTC. This sequence encodes CASSPGTSGIGEQFF.